This TCR beta chain was sequenced during a study of blood T cell repertoires in COVID-19. Study summary: Collection of acute and convalescent COVID-19 samples took place in the United States, Italy and Spain. From T cells, B-cell-depleted T cells, or PBMCs came the material, which was cDNA or gDNA.

Study processing details: Reference gene primer amplification yielded estimated nucleated cell counts. Produced via immunoSEQ multiplex PCR; TCRdb's table is partial and in-frame only. V and J calls and clone size follow that table, whereas D and trimming were derived from the DNA. In the table there are roughly 250,000 clones, roughly 84% of which are singletons. Germline CDR1 and CDR2: LNHDA and SQIVND (reference sequence). V shed 10 bases and J 0 bases; nucleotides not matched to a gene: 15. CDR3 length equals 17 residues. The sequenced sample consisted of peripheral blood. The chain combines TRBV19 with TRBJ1-1, with TRBD1 matching over 9 bases. This TCR came from a woman between 40 and 55 years old who had recovered from COVID-19. The DNA of the CDR3 is TGTGCCACAAAACCCTTACAGGGGGCCGCAATGAACACTGAAGCTTTCTTT. This codes for CATKPLQGAAMNTEAFF.